These 5 T cell receptor beta chains were sequenced from one sample in a study of shared clonotypes between healthy human individuals. The assay was immunoSEQ multiplex PCR, and TCRdb's table has in-frame clones only and misses some. The sample carries approximately 700,000 clones, around three quarters recorded once. Sequencing input: memory CD4+ T cells sorted from blood. Subset described: CD45RA-negative fraction. The receptor set was obtained from a woman aged 25-40 years in good health.

The chain employs TRBV11-2 and TRBJ2-4; TRBD2 aligns across 11 bases. CDR1 SGHAT and CDR2 FQNNGV come from the germline V gene. The trim removed 5 bases at V and 0 bases at J, leaving 9 bases unmatched. This CDR3 region has 18 residues. CDR3 amino acids: CASSPPGLAVLAKNIQYF. For the CDR3, the DNA is TGTGCCAGCAGCCCACCGGGACTAGCGGTTCTAGCCAAAAACATTCAGTACTTC.

The V gene is TRBV19, the J gene TRBJ2-4; no firm D call. CDR3 length equals 16 residues. Trimming removed 3 bases from V and 0 bases from J, with 12 bases in between. Germline V gene data show CDR1 as LNHDA and CDR2 as SQIVND (reference sequence). The CDR3 protein is CASSIAALLAKNIQYF. For the CDR3, the DNA is TGTGCCAGTAGTATTGCTGCCCTACTAGCCAAAAACATTCAGTACTTC.

The chain recombines TRBV11-2 with TRBJ1-5; D not certain. The V end lost 4 bases, the J end lost 7 bases, and 8 bases lay between the germline ends. CDR1 is SGHAT and CDR2 is FQNNGV in the germline V gene. This CDR3 is built from 12 residues. DNA for the CDR3: TGTGCCAGCAGCTCTGAGAGGCAGCCCCAGCATTTT. It codes for CASSSERQPQHF.

This clone has only a few counts. The chain is built from TRBV2 and TRBJ1-2; D gene ambiguous. This CDR3 has 12 amino acids. Per germline, CDR1 SNHLY and CDR2 FYNNEI. Trimming took 7 bases from V and 8 from J, leaving 14 bases between them. CDR3 protein: CASTEPGTGYTF. Here the CDR3 DNA reads TGTGCCAGCACCGAACCAGGAACGGGCTACACCTTC.

The chain has TRBV7-2 and TRBJ1-3, with TRBD1 as a possible D gene (5 bases). The V and J ends lost 7 bases and 8 bases respectively, with 12 bases between them. This CDR3 contains 12 residues. Germline CDR1 is SGHTA and CDR2 is FQGNSA. CDR3 nucleotides: TGTGCCAGCAACTCCTGGGGGGACACCATATATTTT. As protein: CASNSWGDTIYF. Drawing the rest from reference TRBV7-2 and TRBJ1-3, the complete variable domain is GAGVSQSPSNKVTEKGKDVELRCDPISGHTALYWYRQSLGQGLEFLIYFQGNSAPDKSGLPSDRFSAERTGGSVSTLTIQRTQQEDSAVYLCASNSWGDTIYFGEGSWLTVV.